This TCR beta chain was identified during a study of T cells in Graves' hyperthyroidism and ophthalmopathy. The CDR3 regions of TCR beta were amplified from RNA transcripts. First-round RT-PCR targeting the TCR CDR3 was performed with the HTBI primer set. In TCRdb, the multiplex PCR reads were re-called with MiXCR into one record per CDR3 protein. The repertoire consists of about 350,000 distinct CDR3 sequences, with 15% to 20% occurring once and the leading ten covering about 14%. This clonotype was counted at least ten times. This CDR3 has 12 amino acids. V lost 3 bases, J lost 1 base, and 7 bases lay in between. Germline CDR1 reads DFQATT; CDR2 reads SNEGSKA (reference sequence).

Source material: blood. This clonotype was obtained from a woman between 40 and 50 years old with Graves' ophthalmopathy. The genes are TRBV20-1 and TRBJ2-7; D is unclear. The CDR3 spells CSASSSSYEQYF. In nucleotides, the CDR3 is TGCAGTGCTAGTTCTTCATCCTACGAGCAGTACTTC.